A selection of T cell receptor beta chains follows, all from one sample in a study of T cell clonotyping in hematopoietic cell transplantation. The protocol was immunoSEQ multiplex PCR, while the TCRdb copy is restricted to in-frame clones and leaves out a portion. The table records about 10,000 clones, about half of them present only once. This specimen was peripheral blood mononuclear cells, taken 100 days after allogeneic stem cell transplant. The source is a female patient aged 45 to 65 who had an allogeneic stem cell transplant from an unrelated donor, so the T cells may come from the graft donor. Some clones in this sample may be carry-over from other donors' samples. Both conserved end residues are part of each CDR3. D genes are given only for firm matches. Clone size is stated in some rows and not others, as once, few, many or a class when expanded.

clone size	V gene	J gene	D gene	CDR3 protein	CDR3 DNA
few	TRBV5-4	TRBJ1-6	TRBD1	CASSLGGQGAFTPLHF	TGTGCCAGCAGCTTGGGGGGACAGGGGGCCTTCACACCCCTCCACTTT
-	TRBV27	TRBJ1-5	-	CASSYGGQPQHF	TGTGCCAGCAGTTATGGTGGTCAGCCCCAGCATTTT
-	TRBV30	TRBJ2-7	-	CAWSGQYEQYF	TGTGCCTGGAGTGGGCAATACGAGCAGTACTTC
-	TRBV29-1	TRBJ1-3	TRBD1	CSVDRGGNTIYF	TGCAGCGTCGACAGGGGTGGAAACACCATATATTTT
-	TRBV30	TRBJ2-2	-	CAWSVPGELFF	TGTGCCTGGAGTGTTCCCGGGGAGCTGTTTTTT
-	TRBV30	TRBJ1-2	TRBD1	CALTGGINYGYTF	TGTGCCTTGACAGGGGGAATTAACTATGGCTACACCTTC
-	TRBV29-1	TRBJ2-5	TRBD2	CGGGKQETQYF	TGCGGCGGGGGGAAACAAGAGACCCAGTACTTC
-	TRBV6-5	TRBJ2-7	TRBD1	CASSYSMTGGEQYF	TGTGCCAGCAGTTACTCGATGACAGGGGGCGAGCAGTACTTC
few	TRBV25-1	TRBJ2-3	TRBD2	CASSERGRGTDTQYF	TGTGCCAGCAGTGAAAGAGGGAGGGGCACAGATACGCAGTATTTT
-	TRBV5-6	TRBJ1-4	-	CASSFEDEKLFF	TGTGCCAGCAGCTTTGAGGATGAAAAACTGTTTTTT
-	TRBV7-6	TRBJ2-1	-	CASSLASHSGQGNEQFF	TGTGCCAGCAGCTTAGCCTCGCACTCGGGGCAGGGGAATGAGCAGTTCTTC
-	TRBV28	TRBJ2-7	-	CASSLKEGSSYEQYF	TGTGCCAGCAGCTTAAAGGAGGGCAGCTCCTACGAGCAGTACTTC
-	TRBV19	TRBJ1-5	-	CASSPQGRGQPQHF	TGTGCCAGTAGCCCTCAGGGGAGGGGGCAGCCCCAGCATTTT
-	TRBV30	TRBJ1-1	TRBD1	CAWGQGLEAFF	TGTGCCTGGGGACAGGGACTTGAAGCTTTCTTT
-	TRBV7-7	TRBJ2-2	-	CASSIKGPHGELFF	TGTGCTAGCAGCATAAAGGGACCGCACGGGGAGCTGTTTTTT
few	TRBV10-3	TRBJ2-2	TRBD1	CAIQGDNTGELFF	TGTGCCATCCAGGGGGATAACACCGGGGAGCTGTTTTTT
-	TRBV30	TRBJ2-5	TRBD2	CAWTSGRRETQYF	TGTGCCTGGACTAGCGGGAGAAGAGAGACCCAGTACTTC
-	TRBV30	TRBJ1-5	-	CAWSATGGRQHF	TGTGCCTGGAGTGCGACCGGAGGTCGCCAGCATTTT
few	TRBV11-2	TRBJ1-2	-	CASSFREDGYTF	TGTGCCAGCAGCTTTAGGGAGGACGGCTACACCTTC
-	TRBV30	TRBJ2-5	-	CAWSGGPSQETQYF	TGTGCCTGGAGCGGCGGGCCTTCCCAAGAGACCCAGTACTTC
-	TRBV6-5	TRBJ1-6	-	CASSYSWGTGSPLHF	TGTGCCAGCAGTTACTCCTGGGGGACTGGTTCACCCCTCCACTTT
-	TRBV30	TRBJ1-2	-	CAWIKFGQTYGYTF	TGTGCCTGGATCAAATTCGGACAGACCTATGGCTACACCTTC
few	TRBV5-1	TRBJ2-5	TRBD2	CASSLVLAGGPPETQYF	TGCGCCAGCAGCTTGGTACTAGCGGGAGGGCCGCCGGAGACCCAGTACTTC
-	TRBV20-1	TRBJ2-5	-	CSASLGETQYF	TGCAGTGCTAGTTTGGGGGAGACCCAGTACTTC
-	TRBV7-2	TRBJ2-7	-	CASSFLRDYEQYF	TGTGCCAGCAGCTTCCTCAGGGACTACGAGCAGTACTTC
few	TRBV7-2	TRBJ1-4	-	CASSSRDPTEKLFF	TGTGCCAGCAGCTCCAGGGACCCTACTGAAAAACTGTTTTTT
few	TRBV9	TRBJ2-7	TRBD2	CASSVAAGVTYEQYF	TGTGCCAGCAGCGTAGCTGCGGGGGTGACCTACGAGCAGTACTTC
once	TRBV6-1	TRBJ2-3	TRBD2	CASSIAGGGSDTQYF	TGTGCCAGCAGTATAGCGGGAGGTGGGTCAGATACGCAGTATTTT
-	TRBV6-5	TRBJ2-6	-	CASSYGRSGANVLTF	TGTGCCAGCAGTTACGGCCGCTCTGGGGCCAACGTCCTGACTTTC
-	TRBV30	TRBJ1-5	-	CAWSAPPGSLSNQPQHF	TGTGCCTGGAGTGCTCCTCCAGGGTCCCTGAGCAATCAGCCCCAGCATTTT
-	TRBV27	TRBJ2-7	TRBD2	CASSPPGGDEQYF	TGTGCCAGCAGCCCCCCGGGGGGTGACGAGCAGTACTTC
few	TRBV7-2	TRBJ1-6	-	CASSLDKGNSPLHF	TGTGCCAGCAGCCTGGACAAGGGTAATTCACCCCTCCACTTT
-	TRBV30	TRBJ2-7	-	CAWSVITGEQYF	TGTGCCTGGAGTGTAATTACAGGCGAGCAGTACTTC